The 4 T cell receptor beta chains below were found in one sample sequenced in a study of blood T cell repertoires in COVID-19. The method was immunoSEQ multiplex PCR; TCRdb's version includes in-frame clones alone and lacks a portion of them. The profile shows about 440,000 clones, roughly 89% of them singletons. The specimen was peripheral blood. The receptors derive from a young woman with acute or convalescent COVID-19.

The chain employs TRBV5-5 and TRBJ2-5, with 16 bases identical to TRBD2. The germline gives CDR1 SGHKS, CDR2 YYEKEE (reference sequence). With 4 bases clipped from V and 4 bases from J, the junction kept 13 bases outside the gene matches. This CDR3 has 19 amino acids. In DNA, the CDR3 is TGTGCCAGCAGCCCCACCGGGACTAGCGGGGGGGCCGGTCGAGAGACCCAGTACTTC. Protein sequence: CASSPTGTSGGAGRETQYF.

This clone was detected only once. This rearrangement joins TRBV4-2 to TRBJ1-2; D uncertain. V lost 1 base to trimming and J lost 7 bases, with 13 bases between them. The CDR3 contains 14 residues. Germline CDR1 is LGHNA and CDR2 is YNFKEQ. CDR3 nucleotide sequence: TGTGCCAGCAGCCAAGGTCCCCCGGTTGGTGGCTACACCTTC. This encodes CASSQGPPVGGYTF.

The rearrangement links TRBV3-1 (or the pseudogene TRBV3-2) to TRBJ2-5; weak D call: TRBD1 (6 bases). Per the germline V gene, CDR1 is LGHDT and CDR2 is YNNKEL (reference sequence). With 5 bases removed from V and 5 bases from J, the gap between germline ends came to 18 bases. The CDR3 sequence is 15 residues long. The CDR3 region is CASSLSTGRGETQYF. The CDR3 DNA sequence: TGTGCCAGCAGCTTAAGTACAGGGAGAGGGGAGACCCAGTACTTC.

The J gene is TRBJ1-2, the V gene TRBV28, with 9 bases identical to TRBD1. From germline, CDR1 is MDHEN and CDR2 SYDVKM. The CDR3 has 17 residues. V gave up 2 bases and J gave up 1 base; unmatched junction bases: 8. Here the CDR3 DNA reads TGTGCCAGCAGTTTAACCGGGACAGGGAGGAATAACTATGGCTACACCTTC. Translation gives CASSLTGTGRNNYGYTF.